This T cell receptor beta chain was recovered during a study of OX40 agonist ivuxolimab in advanced cancers. At the level of the study: Among those treated, three patients had partial responses, one with hepatocellular carcinoma and two with cutaneous melanoma. General study results and limits: Expanded clones belonging to CD8+ T cells outnumbered, on average, those of CD4+. Clonal expansion from baseline to week 6 occurred in both CD4+ and CD8+ T cells.

This table comes from immunoSEQ multiplex PCR, and its TCRdb copy is limited to in-frame clones, with some not included. This sample has about 54,000 clones, with just under 85% found just once. Blood samples were obtained at baseline, cycle 4 day 1, and cycle 7 day 1. With regard to this clone: What it recognizes is unknown.

Germline V gene sequence: CDR1 MNHEY, CDR2 SMNVEV (reference sequence). Trimming took 3 bases from V and 4 from J, leaving 7 bases between them. The CDR3 is 13 residues long. The specimen was CD4+ or CD8+ T cells sorted from blood, collected in a trial of the OX40 agonist ivuxolimab. The chain employs TRBV27 and TRBJ1-5; D gene ambiguous. The sequence was collected from an adult with an advanced solid tumor such as melanoma, head and neck, liver or kidney cancer. For the CDR3, the DNA is TGTGCCAGCAGTTTCAAGGAAAATCAGCCCCAGCATTTT. Amino acids: CASSFKENQPQHF.